This note documents a single T cell receptor beta chain sequence. Its antigen remains unidentified. These data come from a study of CD8 T cells in ankylosing spondylitis. Whole-study results and caveats: Within ankylosing spondylitis blood, a TCR beta motif made up of under 10 highly homologous variants appeared to be characteristic. As for the disease-linked clones, they showed a CD8+ phenotype and occurred at relatively low frequencies in peripheral blood.

Libraries of TCR beta came from quantitative 5'-RACE with molecular barcodes. TCRdb re-analysed the 5' RACE reads in MiXCR, keeping a single row per CDR3 protein. Of about 360,000 distinct CDR3 sequences detected, approximately 15% appear once; the ten largest clones hold 0.95% to 1.4%. Germline V gene sequence: CDR1 MNHEY, CDR2 SMNVEV (reference sequence). Trimming left V 5 bases short and J 2 bases short, with 13 bases between. This CDR3 comprises 14 residues. The sequencing input was blood, either unsorted or a sorted T cell fraction (not recorded which). The V and J genes are TRBV27 and TRBJ2-7; D uncertain. This sequence was found in a male donor with ankylosing spondylitis or in good health (not recorded which). CDR3 in DNA: TGTGCCAGCAGTGATTCGGGCAGAGCCTACGAGCAGTACTTC. It encodes CASSDSGRAYEQYF.